This T cell receptor (beta chain) was observed in a study of cytomegalovirus exposure and HLA in healthy donors. Both 60 Vbeta primers and 13 Jbeta primers went into the PCR. The assay was immunoSEQ multiplex PCR, and TCRdb's table has in-frame clones only and misses some. The profile shows 150,000 to 170,000 clones, around 80% of them singletons. This receptor was obtained from a man aged 30 to 39 in good health and CMV-seropositive. The sequenced sample was PBMCs.

The DNA of the CDR3 is TGTGCCAGCAGTTACGCGGGACTAGTCGGTTACAATGAGCAGTTCTTC. Translated, it gives CASSYAGLVGYNEQFF. The chain joins TRBV6-5 to TRBJ2-1; 8 bases map to TRBD2. The germline V gene encodes CDR1 MNHEY and CDR2 SVGAGI. The length of the CDR3 is 16 residues. The ends lost 2 bases at V and 4 bases at J; junction bases unmatched: 7.